These 27 T cell receptor beta chains were sequenced from one sample in a study of cytomegalovirus exposure and HLA in healthy donors. The PCR contained 60 Vbeta and 13 Jbeta primers. The data were produced by immunoSEQ multiplex PCR, yet TCRdb's version contains in-frame clones alone and is incomplete. The data show about 140,000 clones, more than 70% seen once. Sequenced material: PBMCs. The receptors derive from a man aged 45 to 65 in good health and CMV-seronegative.

The V call is TRBV9, the J call TRBJ2-6; 7 nucleotides align to TRBD1. The CDR3 length is 17 residues. Germline CDR1 SGDLS, CDR2 YYNGEE. Trimming took 2 bases from V and 4 from J; bases not matched to a gene: 9. This CDR3 is CASSVRGFAYGANVLTF. The CDR3 region has the DNA TGTGCCAGCAGCGTCAGGGGGTTCGCGTACGGGGCCAACGTCCTGACTTTC.

J is TRBJ1-5 and V is TRBV7-2, with a possible D match to TRBD1 (6 bases). The CDR3 is 15 residues long. V dropped 4 bases and J dropped 0 bases, with 10 bases sitting between them. Germline CDR1 reads SGHTA; CDR2 reads FQGNSA. CDR3 region: CASSSDSYSNQPQHF. The CDR3 nucleotides read TGTGCCAGCAGCTCGGACAGTTATAGCAATCAGCCCCAGCATTTT.

The chain uses TRBV29-1 and TRBJ1-1, with TRBD1 identical over 8 bases. V lost 7 bases and J lost 3; bases outside the gene matches: 7. Germline V CDR1 and CDR2: SQVTM, ANQGSEA. CDR3 size: 13 residues. For the CDR3, the DNA is TGCAGCGCCCCGGGGACAGGCCACACTGAAGCTTTCTTT. Translation: CSAPGTGHTEAFF. Based on the CDR3 plus reference TRBV29-1 and TRBJ1-1, the full variable domain is SAVISQKPSRDICQRGTSLTIQCQVDSQVTMMFWYRQQPGQSLTLIATANQGSEATYESGFVIDKFPISRPNLTFSTLTVSNMSPEDSSIYLCSAPGTGHTEAFFGQGTRLTVV.

A few counts support this clone. The genes are TRBV28 and TRBJ2-5; D is possibly TRBD2 (6 bases). Germline CDR1 is MDHEN and CDR2 is SYDVKM. Trimming cost V 7 bases and J 4 bases, with 13 bases left between them. This CDR3 region has 13 residues. CDR3 in amino acids: CASIGGGVETQYF. DNA for the CDR3: TGTGCCAGCATTGGAGGAGGGGTAGAGACCCAGTACTTC.

In nucleotides, the CDR3 is TGTGCCAGCAGTTTCCGACACCCCAACCAGGGGAATCAGCCCCAGCATTTT. It is translated as CASSFRHPNQGNQPQHF. V and J are TRBV27 and TRBJ1-5; maybe TRBD1 (6 bases). CDR1 and CDR2 from the germline V gene are MNHEY and SMNVEV (reference sequence). V lost 3 bases and J 4 bases, leaving 19 bases between the germline ends. The CDR3 runs to 17 residues.

The gene calls are TRBV28 and TRBJ1-4; 9 nucleotides align to TRBD1. Germline V gives CDR1 MDHEN, CDR2 SYDVKM. Trimming at V came to 2 bases and at J to 0 bases, leaving 7 bases not matched to a gene. There are 18 residues in the CDR3. The CDR3 nucleotides are TGTGCCAGCAGTTTAAGAACAGGGGGCAGTGCAACTAATGAAAAACTGTTTTTT. This sequence encodes CASSLRTGGSATNEKLFF.

J is TRBJ2-7 and V is TRBV6-1, with a tentative D call TRBD2 (5 bases). CDR1 MNHNS and CDR2 SASEGT come from the germline V gene. Trimming removed 6 bases at V and 2 bases at J, with 8 bases between. The CDR3 length is 12 residues. DNA of the CDR3: TGTGCCAGCAGCGGGAATACCTACGAGCAGTACTTC. It specifies CASSGNTYEQYF.

This sequence joins TRBV11-2 and TRBJ1-2; D might be TRBD1 (6 bases). V lost 1 base and J 7 bases, leaving 10 bases between the germline ends. Germline V gene lookup returns CDR1 SGHAT and CDR2 FQNNGV. CDR3 length: 13 amino acids. The CDR3 DNA reads TGTGCCAGCAGCTTAGCGGGGGGCGTTGGCTACACCTTC. Encoded protein: CASSLAGGVGYTF.

This rearrangement joins TRBV6-6 to TRBJ1-1; 11 nucleotides align to TRBD1. This CDR3 has 15 amino acids. With 2 bases clipped from V and 4 bases from J, the junction kept 3 bases outside the gene matches. Germline-derived CDR1 and CDR2 are MNHNY and SVGAGI (reference sequence). In DNA, the CDR3 is TGTGCCAGCAGTTACGGGGGACAGGGGGTCACTGAAGCTTTCTTT. Encoded protein: CASSYGGQGVTEAFF.

Only one count was recorded for this clone. This rearrangement joins TRBV19 to TRBJ1-5, with 12 bases matching TRBD1. Germline V lookup: CDR1 LNHDA, CDR2 SQIVND (reference sequence). This CDR3 is 15 amino acids long. V was pared by 3 bases and J by 6 bases, with 3 bases of the junction left unmatched. In DNA form, the CDR3 reads TGTGCCAGTAGTATGGGACAGGGGGCCGGTCAGCCCCAGCATTTT. This encodes CASSMGQGAGQPQHF.

The rearrangement joins TRBV11-2 to TRBJ2-2; maybe TRBD2 (6 bases). V shed 0 bases and J shed 4 bases, with 9 bases lying between them. The CDR3 is 15 residues long. Looked up from germline, CDR1 is SGHAT and CDR2 is FQNNGV. CDR3 residues: CASSLDPRGTGELFF. The CDR3 DNA is TGTGCCAGCAGCTTAGACCCGCGGGGCACCGGGGAGCTGTTTTTT.

J is TRBJ2-7 and V is TRBV28, with TRBD2 as a possible D gene (5 bases). Germline V gives CDR1 MDHEN, CDR2 SYDVKM. Trimming shortened V by 10 bases and J by 8 bases, and 24 bases separated the two germline ends. The CDR3 sequence is 14 residues long. DNA of the CDR3: TGTGCCACCGGGCCCCTTGCGGCGGGTACGAAGCAGTACTTC. Its protein product is CATGPLAAGTKQYF.

V usage is TRBV7-8 and J usage is TRBJ2-2, with TRBD1 matching over 7 bases. Germline CDR1 is SGHVS and CDR2 is FQNEAQ. V dropped 5 bases and J dropped 0; count of bases not matched to a gene: 3. CDR3 size: 15 residues. CDR3 sequence (DNA): TGTGCCAGCAGCCCGACAGGGACGAACACCGGGGAGCTGTTTTTT. It encodes CASSPTGTNTGELFF.

The chain carries TRBV6-5 and TRBJ1-2; 7 nucleotides match TRBD1. The CDR3 runs 16 residues. CDR1 is MNHEY and CDR2 is SVGAGI in the germline V gene. The V gene end was trimmed by 0 bases and the J gene end by 2 bases; junction bases not matched to a gene: 6. CDR3 sequence reads: CASSYSRDSLNYGYTF. The CDR3 DNA reads as TGTGCCAGCAGTTACTCCCGGGACAGCCTAAACTATGGCTACACCTTC.

The V and J genes are TRBV19 and TRBJ2-7; D gene unclear. This CDR3 is 15 amino acids long. In germline, CDR1 is LNHDA, CDR2 SQIVND (reference sequence). V was clipped by 3 bases and J by 2 bases, with 14 bases between them. The CDR3 nucleotides are TGTGCCAGTAGTATTTGGGTGGCAGGTACCTACGAGCAGTACTTC. Its translation is CASSIWVAGTYEQYF.

The gene calls are TRBV10-1 and TRBJ2-2; 9 bases line up with TRBD1. There are 17 residues in the CDR3. With V trimmed by 0 bases and J by 5 bases, 7 bases remained unmatched. Germline assignment: CDR1 WNHNN and CDR2 SYGVQD (reference sequence). The CDR3 loop reads CASSESFGQGITGELFF. The CDR3 DNA is TGCGCCAGCAGTGAGTCGTTTGGACAGGGGATAACCGGGGAGCTGTTTTTT.

The chain couples TRBV5-1 to TRBJ2-3; D gene unclear. Per the germline V gene, CDR1 is SGHRS and CDR2 is YFSETQ. The V end was cut by 1 base, the J end by 2 bases, with 8 bases between. The CDR3 spans 14 residues. CDR3 coding DNA: TGCGCCAGCAGCTTGAGTGGGCTCACAGATACGCAGTATTTT. Protein sequence: CASSLSGLTDTQYF.

The gene calls are TRBV29-1 and TRBJ2-7; D gene uncertain. V was clipped by 6 bases and J by 2 bases, with 11 bases between them. Germline V gene sequence: CDR1 SQVTM, CDR2 ANQGSEA. There are 12 residues in the CDR3. The CDR3 sequence: CSVTGEPYEQYF. The DNA of the CDR3 is TGCAGCGTCACGGGTGAGCCCTACGAGCAGTACTTC.

This chain's CDR3 is CASSSDSNYGYTF. CDR3 DNA: TGTGCCAGCAGCTCGGACAGTAACTATGGCTACACCTTC. This sequence joins TRBV11-3 and TRBJ1-2; D might be TRBD1 (6 bases). Germline V gene lookup returns CDR1 SGHNT and CDR2 YENEEA. The CDR3 has 13 amino acids. The V gene lost 4 bases and the J gene lost 1 base, with 7 bases spanning the gap.

This clone is a singleton in its sample. The genes are TRBV5-4 and TRBJ2-3, with TRBD1 matching over 8 bases. Germline CDR1 and CDR2: SGHNT and YYREEE (reference sequence). The CDR3 sequence is 15 residues long. Germline trimming cut 4 bases from V and 0 bases from J; bases unmatched to any gene: 4. CDR3 residues: CASSPGGESTDTQYF. CDR3 sequence (DNA): TGTGCCAGCAGCCCAGGGGGCGAGAGCACAGATACGCAGTATTTT.

This clone turned up a few times. J is TRBJ2-7 and V is TRBV7-9; D gene unclear. In germline, CDR1 is SEHNR, CDR2 FQNEAQ (reference sequence). CDR3 length: 11 amino acids. The germline V and J ends were trimmed by 4 bases and 2 bases, with 3 bases remaining between them. The CDR3 protein is CASSSAYEQYF. For the CDR3, the DNA is TGTGCCAGCAGCTCAGCCTACGAGCAGTACTTC.

The V call is TRBV7-9, the J call TRBJ2-7; D is unresolved. The CDR3 length is 12 residues. Germline V gene lookup returns CDR1 SEHNR and CDR2 FQNEAQ (reference sequence). The V gene lost 1 base and the J gene lost 6 bases, with 7 bases spanning the gap. The CDR3 DNA reads as TGTGCCAGCAGCTTAGGCCAGTCCGAGCAGTACTTC. This gives the protein CASSLGQSEQYF.

V and J are TRBV19 and TRBJ1-2; D possibly corresponds to TRBD1 (5 bases). The V gene lost 10 bases and the J gene lost 0 bases, with 18 bases spanning the gap. Germline V lookup: CDR1 LNHDA, CDR2 SQIVND (reference sequence). The length of the CDR3 is 15 residues. In nucleotides, the CDR3 is TGTGCCACGCGCAAAACGACGACAGCTAACTATGGCTACACCTTC. Amino acids: CATRKTTTANYGYTF.

The CDR3 reads CASSLWTGPPEAFF. The CDR3 DNA reads as TGTGCCAGCAGTCTTTGGACAGGGCCCCCTGAAGCTTTCTTT. V gene TRBV5-4 combines with J gene TRBJ1-1; TRBD1 matches 8 bases. The CDR3 consists of 14 residues. Looked up from germline, CDR1 is SGHNT and CDR2 is YYREEE (reference sequence). With V trimmed by 5 bases and J by 6 bases, 9 bases remained unmatched.

This chain links TRBV28 with TRBJ1-4, with D tentatively TRBD1 (5 bases). Trimming cost V 5 bases and J 10 bases, with 8 bases left between them. This CDR3 region has 11 residues. In germline, CDR1 is MDHEN, CDR2 SYDVKM. CDR3 sequence (DNA): TGTGCCAGCAGTATAAGGGGAAAACTGTTTTTT. Its translation: CASSIRGKLFF.

There are a few counts of this clone. The chain uses TRBV25-1 and TRBJ1-6, with D perhaps TRBD1 (5 bases). Trimming shortened V by 4 bases and J by 10 bases, and 11 bases separated the two germline ends. This CDR3 region has 13 residues. Germline V CDR1 and CDR2: MGHDK, SYGVNS. This CDR3 is CASSGQLGSPLHF. CDR3 sequence (DNA): TGTGCCAGCAGTGGACAGCTTGGGTCACCCCTCCACTTT.

The rearrangement joins TRBV9 to TRBJ2-1; TRBD2 might be the D (5 bases). CDR3 length: 13 amino acids. The V gene lost 4 bases and the J gene lost 3 bases, with 8 bases spanning the gap. Germline CDR1 SGDLS, CDR2 YYNGEE. The CDR3 reads CASSSGDYNEQFF. In DNA, the CDR3 is TGTGCCAGCAGCTCCGGGGACTACAATGAGCAGTTCTTC. The complete variable domain, with remaining parts taken from reference TRBV9 and TRBJ2-1, reads DSGVTQTPKHLITATGQRVTLRCSPRSGDLSVYWYQQSLDQGLQFLIQYYNGEERAKGNILERFSAQQFPDLHSELNLSSLELGDSALYFCASSSGDYNEQFFGPGTRLTVL.